In its sample, the clone carrying this T cell receptor (beta chain) was seen many times. Its antigen remains unknown. The sample comes from a study of prognosis after radiotherapy for stage I lung cancer. General study points: There was no determination made of whether the expanded TCR clones were tumor-specific. Reportedly, metastasis status was linked to differences in TRBV and TRBJ usage frequencies. Patients developing distant metastases showed lower Shannon entropy after stereotactic body radiation therapy.

Multiplex PCR in two rounds served to amplify TCR beta CDR3 from genomic DNA. The authors ran first-round PCR with primers specific to each TRBV and TRBJ gene. PCR's second round employed universal primers. MiXCR, applied by TCRdb to the multiplex PCR reads, yields one record per CDR3 protein. The table lists fewer than 65,000 distinct CDR3 sequences, about 35% of them singletons. The V and J ends lost 2 bases and 9 bases, in that order; junction bases with no gene match: 10. The CDR3 is made up of 16 amino acids. CDR1 KGHSH and CDR2 LQKENI come from the germline V gene. This clonotype was sampled from a donor aged 50 or older with non-small cell lung cancer. This material consisted of PBMCs, taken before or after stereotactic body radiation therapy (not recorded which). This rearrangement joins TRBV18 to TRBJ2-1; 10 bases fit TRBD2. In DNA, the CDR3 is TGTGCCAGCTCACCATTAGCTAGCGGGGGTGAGGGTGAGCAGTTCTTC. Translation gives CASSPLASGGEGEQFF.